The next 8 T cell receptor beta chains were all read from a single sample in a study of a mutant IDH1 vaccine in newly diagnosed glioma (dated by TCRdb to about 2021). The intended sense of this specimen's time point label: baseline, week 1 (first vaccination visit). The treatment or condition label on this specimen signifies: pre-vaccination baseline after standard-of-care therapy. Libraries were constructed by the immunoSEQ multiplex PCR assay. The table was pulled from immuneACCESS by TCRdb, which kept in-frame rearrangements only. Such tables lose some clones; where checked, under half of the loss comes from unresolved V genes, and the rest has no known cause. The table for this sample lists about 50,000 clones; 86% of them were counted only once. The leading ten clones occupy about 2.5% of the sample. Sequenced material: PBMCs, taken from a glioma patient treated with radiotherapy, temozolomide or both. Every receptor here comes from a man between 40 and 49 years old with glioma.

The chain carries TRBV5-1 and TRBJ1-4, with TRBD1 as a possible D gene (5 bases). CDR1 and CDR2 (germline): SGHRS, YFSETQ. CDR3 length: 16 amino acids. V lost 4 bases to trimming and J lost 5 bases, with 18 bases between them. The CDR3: CASSRDRSGGNEKLFF. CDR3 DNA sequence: TGCGCCAGCAGCAGGGACCGATCTGGTGGGAATGAAAAACTGTTTTTT.

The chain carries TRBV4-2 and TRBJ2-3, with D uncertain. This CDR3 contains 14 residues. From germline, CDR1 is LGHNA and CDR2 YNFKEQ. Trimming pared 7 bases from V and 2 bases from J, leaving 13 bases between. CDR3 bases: TGTGCCAGCACGCAAGACACTGACACAGATACGCAGTATTTT. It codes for CASTQDTDTDTQYF.

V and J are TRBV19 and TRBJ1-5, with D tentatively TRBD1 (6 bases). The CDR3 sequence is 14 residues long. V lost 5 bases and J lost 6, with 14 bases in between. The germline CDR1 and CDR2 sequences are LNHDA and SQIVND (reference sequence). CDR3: CASSPSGGPQPQHF. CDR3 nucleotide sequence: TGTGCCAGTAGTCCAAGTGGGGGGCCTCAGCCCCAGCATTTT.

CDR3 coding DNA: TGTGCCAGCAGGTCCCATAGCAATCAGCCCCAGCATTTT. Its protein is CASRSHSNQPQHF. This chain uses TRBV6-5 with TRBJ1-5; no reliable D call. CDR3 length: 13 amino acids. Germline loops: CDR1 MNHEY, CDR2 SVGAGI. V lost 6 bases and J lost 0, with 6 bases in between.

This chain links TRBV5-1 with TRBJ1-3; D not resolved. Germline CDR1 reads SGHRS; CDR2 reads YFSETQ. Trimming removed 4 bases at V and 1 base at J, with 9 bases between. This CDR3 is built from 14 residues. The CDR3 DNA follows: TGCGCCAGCAGCGTCGGGAATTCTGGAAACACCATATATTTT. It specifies CASSVGNSGNTIYF.

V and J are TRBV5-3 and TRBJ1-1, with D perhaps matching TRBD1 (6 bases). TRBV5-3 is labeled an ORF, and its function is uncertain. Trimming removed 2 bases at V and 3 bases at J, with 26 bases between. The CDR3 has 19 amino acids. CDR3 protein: CARSLPGGASRAGDTEAFF. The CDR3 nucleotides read TGTGCCAGAAGCTTACCCGGGGGGGCGTCCCGCGCCGGAGACACTGAAGCTTTCTTT.

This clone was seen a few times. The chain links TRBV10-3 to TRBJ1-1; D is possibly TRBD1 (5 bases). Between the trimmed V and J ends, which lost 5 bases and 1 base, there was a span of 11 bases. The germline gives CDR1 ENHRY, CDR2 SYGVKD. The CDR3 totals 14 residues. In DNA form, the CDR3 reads TGTGCCATCAGTTTCGCCGACAGGAACACTGAAGCTTTCTTT. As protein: CAISFADRNTEAFF.

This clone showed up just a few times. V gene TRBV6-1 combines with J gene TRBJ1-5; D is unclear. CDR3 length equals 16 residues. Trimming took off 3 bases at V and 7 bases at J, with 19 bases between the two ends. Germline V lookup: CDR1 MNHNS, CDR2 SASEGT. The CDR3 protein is CASSENPGQPGQPQHF. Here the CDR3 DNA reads TGTGCCAGCAGTGAGAACCCTGGGCAGCCCGGGCAGCCCCAGCATTTT.